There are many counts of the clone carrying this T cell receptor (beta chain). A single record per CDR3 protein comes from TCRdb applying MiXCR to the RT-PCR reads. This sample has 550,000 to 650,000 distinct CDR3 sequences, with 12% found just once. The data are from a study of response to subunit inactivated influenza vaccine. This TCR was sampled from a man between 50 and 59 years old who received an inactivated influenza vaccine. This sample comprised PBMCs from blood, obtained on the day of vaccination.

The CDR3 nucleotides are TGCAGCGCTCGGACAGCTGACAGAGCTAACTATGGCTACACCTTC. Translating gives CSARTADRANYGYTF. V and J are TRBV29-1 and TRBJ1-2, with D maybe TRBD1 (6 bases). Trimming removed 7 bases from V and 0 bases from J, with 18 bases in between. CDR3 length: 15 residues. Germline lookup yields CDR1 SQVTM and CDR2 ANQGSEA.